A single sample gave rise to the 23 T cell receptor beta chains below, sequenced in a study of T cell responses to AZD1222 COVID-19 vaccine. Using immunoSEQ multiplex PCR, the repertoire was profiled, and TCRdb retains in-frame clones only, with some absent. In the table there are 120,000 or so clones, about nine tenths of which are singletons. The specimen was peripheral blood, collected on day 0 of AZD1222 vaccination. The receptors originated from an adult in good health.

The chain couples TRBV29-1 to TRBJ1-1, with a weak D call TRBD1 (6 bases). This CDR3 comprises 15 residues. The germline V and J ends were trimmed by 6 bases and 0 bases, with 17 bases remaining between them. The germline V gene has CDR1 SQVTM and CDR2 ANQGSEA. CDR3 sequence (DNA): TGCAGCGTACCCGGGACATTCGCCATGAACACTGAAGCTTTCTTT. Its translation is CSVPGTFAMNTEAFF.

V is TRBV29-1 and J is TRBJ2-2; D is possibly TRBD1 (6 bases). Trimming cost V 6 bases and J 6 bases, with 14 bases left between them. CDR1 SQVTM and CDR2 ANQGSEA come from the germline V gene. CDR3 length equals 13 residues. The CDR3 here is CSVRRQASGELFF. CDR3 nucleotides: TGCAGCGTCCGCCGACAGGCCTCCGGGGAGCTGTTTTTT.

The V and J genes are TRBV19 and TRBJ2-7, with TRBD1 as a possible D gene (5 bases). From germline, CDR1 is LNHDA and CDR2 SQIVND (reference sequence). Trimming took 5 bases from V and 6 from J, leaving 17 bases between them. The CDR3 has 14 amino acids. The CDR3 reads CASSPPWGGSEQYF. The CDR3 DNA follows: TGTGCCAGTAGTCCCCCCTGGGGCGGATCCGAGCAGTACTTC.

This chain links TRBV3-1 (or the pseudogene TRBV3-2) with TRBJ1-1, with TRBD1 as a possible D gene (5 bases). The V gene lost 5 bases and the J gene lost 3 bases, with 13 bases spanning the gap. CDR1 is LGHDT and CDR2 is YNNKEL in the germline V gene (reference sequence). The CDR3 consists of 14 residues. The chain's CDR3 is CASSKRDDYTEAFF. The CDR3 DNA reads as TGTGCCAGCAGCAAAAGGGACGACTACACTGAAGCTTTCTTT.

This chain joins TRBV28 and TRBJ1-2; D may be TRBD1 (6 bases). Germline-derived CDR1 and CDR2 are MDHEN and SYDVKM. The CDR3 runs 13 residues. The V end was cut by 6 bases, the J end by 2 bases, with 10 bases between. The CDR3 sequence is CASRTTGNYGYTF. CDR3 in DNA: TGTGCCAGCAGGACAACAGGGAACTATGGCTACACCTTC.

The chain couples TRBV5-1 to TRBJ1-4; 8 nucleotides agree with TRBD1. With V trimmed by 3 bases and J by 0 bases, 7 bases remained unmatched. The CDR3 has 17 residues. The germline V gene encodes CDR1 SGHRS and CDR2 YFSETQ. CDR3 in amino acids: CASSWTGTAATNEKLFF. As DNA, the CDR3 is TGCGCCAGCAGCTGGACAGGGACCGCCGCAACTAATGAAAAACTGTTTTTT.

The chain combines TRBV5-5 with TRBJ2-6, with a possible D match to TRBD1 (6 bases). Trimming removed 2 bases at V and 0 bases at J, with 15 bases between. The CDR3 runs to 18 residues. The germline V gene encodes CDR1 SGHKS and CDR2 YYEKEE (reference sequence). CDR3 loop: CASSFSGQSVSGANVLTF. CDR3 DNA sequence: TGTGCCAGCAGCTTTTCAGGACAGAGTGTCTCTGGGGCCAACGTCCTGACTTTC.

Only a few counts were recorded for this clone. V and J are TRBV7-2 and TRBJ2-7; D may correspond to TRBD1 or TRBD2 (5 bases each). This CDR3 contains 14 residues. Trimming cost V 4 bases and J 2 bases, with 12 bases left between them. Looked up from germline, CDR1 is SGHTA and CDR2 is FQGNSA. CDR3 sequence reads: CASSSRDGAYEQYF. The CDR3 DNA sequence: TGTGCCAGCAGCTCAAGGGACGGAGCCTACGAGCAGTACTTC.

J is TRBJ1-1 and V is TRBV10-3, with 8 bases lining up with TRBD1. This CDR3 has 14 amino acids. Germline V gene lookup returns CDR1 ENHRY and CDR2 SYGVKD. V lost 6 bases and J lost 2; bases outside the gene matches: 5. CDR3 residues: CAIRGQGINTEAFF. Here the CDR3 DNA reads TGTGCCATCAGAGGACAGGGAATCAACACTGAAGCTTTCTTT.

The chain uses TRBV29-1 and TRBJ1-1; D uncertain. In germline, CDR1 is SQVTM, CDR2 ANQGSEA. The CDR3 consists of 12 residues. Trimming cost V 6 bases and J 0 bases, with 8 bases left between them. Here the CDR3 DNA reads TGCAGCGTGACCAGGATGAACACTGAAGCTTTCTTT. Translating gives CSVTRMNTEAFF. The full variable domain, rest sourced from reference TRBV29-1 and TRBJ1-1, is SAVISQKPSRDICQRGTSLTIQCQVDSQVTMMFWYRQQPGQSLTLIATANQGSEATYESGFVIDKFPISRPNLTFSTLTVSNMSPEDSSIYLCSVTRMNTEAFFGQGTRLTVV.

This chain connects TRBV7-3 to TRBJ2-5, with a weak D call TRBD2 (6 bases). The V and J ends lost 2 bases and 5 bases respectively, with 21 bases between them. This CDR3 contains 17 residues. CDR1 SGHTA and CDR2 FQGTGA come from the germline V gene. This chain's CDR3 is CASSLGGAGTVGETQYF. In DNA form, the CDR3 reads TGTGCCAGCAGCTTAGGAGGGGCAGGGACCGTGGGTGAGACCCAGTACTTC.

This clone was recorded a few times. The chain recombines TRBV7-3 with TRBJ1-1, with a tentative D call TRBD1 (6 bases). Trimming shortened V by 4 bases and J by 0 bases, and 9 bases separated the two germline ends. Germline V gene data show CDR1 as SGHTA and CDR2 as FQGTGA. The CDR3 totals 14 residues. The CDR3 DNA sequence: TGTGCCAGCAGCTCCGGGGACATGAACACTGAAGCTTTCTTT. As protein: CASSSGDMNTEAFF.

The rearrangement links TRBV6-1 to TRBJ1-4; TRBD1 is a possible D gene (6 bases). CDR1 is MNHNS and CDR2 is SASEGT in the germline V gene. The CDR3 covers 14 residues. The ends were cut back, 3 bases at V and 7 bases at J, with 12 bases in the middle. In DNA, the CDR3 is TGTGCCAGCAGTGAGTGGTCAGGGGTTGAAAAACTGTTTTTT. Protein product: CASSEWSGVEKLFF.

The DNA for the CDR3 is TGTGCCAGCACAAGGGACTCCTGGAACGGGAACACTGAAGCTTTCTTT. Protein product: CASTRDSWNGNTEAFF. The genes are TRBV19 and TRBJ1-1; maybe TRBD1 (5 bases). This CDR3 region has 16 residues. V was clipped by 9 bases and J by 1 base, with 21 bases between them. Germline CDR1 reads LNHDA; CDR2 reads SQIVND (reference sequence). The entire variable domain, with the rest obtained from reference TRBV19 and TRBJ1-1, is as follows: DGGITQSPKYLFRKEGQNVTLSCEQNLNHDAMYWYRQDPGQGLRLIYYSQIVNDFQKGDIAEGYSVSREKKESFPLTVTSAQKNPTAFYLCASTRDSWNGNTEAFFGQGTRLTVV.

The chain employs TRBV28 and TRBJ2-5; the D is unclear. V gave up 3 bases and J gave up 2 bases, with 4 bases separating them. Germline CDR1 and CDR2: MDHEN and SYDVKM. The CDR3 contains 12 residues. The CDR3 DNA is TGTGCCAGCAGTTTGATACAAGAGACCCAGTACTTC. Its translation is CASSLIQETQYF.

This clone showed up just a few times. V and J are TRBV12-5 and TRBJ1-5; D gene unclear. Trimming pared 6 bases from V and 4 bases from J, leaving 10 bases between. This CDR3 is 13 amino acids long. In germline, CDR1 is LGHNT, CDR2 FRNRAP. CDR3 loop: CASGAEENQPQHF. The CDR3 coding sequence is TGTGCTAGTGGCGCCGAGGAGAATCAGCCCCAGCATTTT.

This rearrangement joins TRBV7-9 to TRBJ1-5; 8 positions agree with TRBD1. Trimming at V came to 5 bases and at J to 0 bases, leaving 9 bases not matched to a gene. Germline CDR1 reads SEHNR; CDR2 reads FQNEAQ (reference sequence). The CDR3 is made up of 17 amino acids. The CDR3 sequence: CASSPTGGGYSNQPQHF. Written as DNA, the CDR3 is TGTGCCAGCAGCCCTACAGGGGGTGGATATAGCAATCAGCCCCAGCATTTT.

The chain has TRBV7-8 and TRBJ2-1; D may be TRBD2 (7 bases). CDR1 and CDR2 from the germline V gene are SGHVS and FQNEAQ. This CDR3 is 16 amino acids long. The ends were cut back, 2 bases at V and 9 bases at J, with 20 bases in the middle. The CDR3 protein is CASSLFIGGQVGEQFF. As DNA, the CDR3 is TGTGCCAGCAGCTTATTCATCGGGGGGCAGGTCGGTGAGCAGTTCTTC.

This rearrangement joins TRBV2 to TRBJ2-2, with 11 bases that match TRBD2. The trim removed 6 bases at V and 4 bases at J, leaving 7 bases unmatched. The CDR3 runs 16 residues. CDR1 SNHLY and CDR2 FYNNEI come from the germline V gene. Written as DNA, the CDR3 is TGTGCCAGCAGAGTTAGCGGGGGGGCCCCCACCGGGGAGCTGTTTTTT. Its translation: CASRVSGGAPTGELFF. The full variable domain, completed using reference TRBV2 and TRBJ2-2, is EPEVTQTPSHQVTQMGQEVILRCVPISNHLYFYWYRQILGQKVEFLVSFYNNEISEKSEIFDDQFSVERPDGSNFTLKIRSTKLEDSAMYFCASRVSGGAPTGELFFGEGSRLTVL.

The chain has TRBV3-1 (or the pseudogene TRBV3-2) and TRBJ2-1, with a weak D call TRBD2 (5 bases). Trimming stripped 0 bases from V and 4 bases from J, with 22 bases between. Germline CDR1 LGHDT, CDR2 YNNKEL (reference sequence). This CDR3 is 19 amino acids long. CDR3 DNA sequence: TGTGCCAGCAGCCAAGAAGAATGGAAGTATGGCGGGCCTTACAATGAGCAGTTCTTC. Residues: CASSQEEWKYGGPYNEQFF.

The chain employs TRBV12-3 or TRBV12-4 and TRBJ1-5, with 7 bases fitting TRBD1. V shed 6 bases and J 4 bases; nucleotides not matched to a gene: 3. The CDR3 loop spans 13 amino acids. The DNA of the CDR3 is TGTGCCAGCAGCCTGGACAGGAATCAGCCCCAGCATTTT. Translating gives CASSLDRNQPQHF.

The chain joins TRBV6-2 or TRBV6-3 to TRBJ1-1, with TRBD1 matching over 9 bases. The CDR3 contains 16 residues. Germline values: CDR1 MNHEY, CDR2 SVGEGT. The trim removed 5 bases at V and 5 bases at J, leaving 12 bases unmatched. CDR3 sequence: CASSIPGQGIWTEAFF. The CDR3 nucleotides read TGTGCCAGCAGTATACCGGGACAGGGAATTTGGACTGAAGCTTTCTTT.

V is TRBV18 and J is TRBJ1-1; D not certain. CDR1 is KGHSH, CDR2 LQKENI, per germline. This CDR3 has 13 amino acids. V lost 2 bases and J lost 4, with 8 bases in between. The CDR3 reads CASSPKAGTEAFF. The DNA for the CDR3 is TGTGCCAGCTCACCAAAGGCGGGCACTGAAGCTTTCTTT.